These 10 T cell receptor beta chains were all obtained from the same sample, sequenced in a study of beta chain features in type 1 diabetes. All of the isolated RNA was reverse transcribed, so expressed TCRB transcripts were sequenced. The protocol was immunoSEQ multiplex PCR, while the TCRdb copy is restricted to in-frame clones and leaves out a portion. The data hold hundreds of thousands of clones, with around 28% observed a single time. The sequenced sample was naive CD4+ T cells from blood. Receptor source: a man aged 18-30 years in good health.

In its sample, this clone was seen a few times. The chain links TRBV7-9 to TRBJ2-2, with no clear D. The CDR3 contains 14 residues. V was pared by 3 bases and J by 3 bases, with 8 bases between. Germline values: CDR1 SEHNR, CDR2 FQNEAQ (reference sequence). The CDR3 nucleotides are TGTGCCAGCAGCTTTCAAGGTGACACCGGGGAGCTGTTTTTT. This gives the protein CASSFQGDTGELFF.

This clone was counted a few times. This rearrangement joins TRBV18 to TRBJ2-5; D uncertain. The J call may be mistaken, given a closer DNA end match to TRBJ2-7. The V gene's germline CDR1 is KGHSH and CDR2 LQKENI. The CDR3 is 13 residues long. The CDR3 spells CASSSGTNYEQYF. DNA for the CDR3: TGTGCCAGCTCATCCGGCACGAACTACGAGCAGTACTTC.

This clone occurred a few times. The chain joins TRBV7-9 to TRBJ2-7, with 9 nucleotides matching TRBD2. Germline V gives CDR1 SEHNR, CDR2 FQNEAQ (reference sequence). The CDR3 loop spans 15 amino acids. Germline trimming cut 5 bases from V and 4 bases from J; bases unmatched to any gene: 9. Here the CDR3 reads CASSNHAGGPYEQYF. The CDR3 DNA is TGTGCCAGCAGCAACCATGCGGGAGGGCCTTACGAGCAGTACTTC.

This chain uses TRBV4-1 with TRBJ2-7, with 13 bases matching TRBD2. The CDR3 totals 19 residues. Unmatched junction bases numbered 8, after V lost 0 bases and J lost 0 bases. Germline values: CDR1 MGHRA, CDR2 YSYEKL. The CDR3 protein is CASSQEKGLAGRYSYEQYF. CDR3 bases: TGCGCCAGCAGCCAAGAAAAGGGACTAGCGGGAAGATACTCCTACGAGCAGTACTTC.

The gene calls are TRBV7-9 and TRBJ2-3; the D is unclear. V lost 11 bases, J lost 6 bases, and 9 bases lay in between. The CDR3 has 10 residues. Germline assignment: CDR1 SEHNR and CDR2 FQNEAQ (reference sequence). The CDR3 reads CASHLDTQYF. CDR3 coding DNA: TGTGCCTCCCACCTGGATACGCAGTATTTT.

The chain uses TRBV18 and TRBJ2-5, with TRBD1 identical over 7 bases. This CDR3 has 15 residues. The V segment lost 3 bases and the J segment 1 base; nucleotides outside the gene matches: 5. Germline V gene data show CDR1 as KGHSH and CDR2 as LQKENI. CDR3: CASSPSRTGQETQYF. The CDR3 bases are TGTGCCAGCTCACCTTCTAGGACAGGCCAAGAGACCCAGTACTTC.

The V gene is TRBV18, the J gene TRBJ2-1, with D possibly TRBD2 on 6 matching bases. CDR1 and CDR2 (germline): KGHSH, LQKENI. V was clipped by 6 bases and J by 8 bases, with 17 bases between them. This CDR3 region has 14 residues. CDR3 coding DNA: TGTGCCAGCTCGCCATTCGGAGGGGAATATGAGCAGTTCTTC. This gives the protein CASSPFGGEYEQFF.

This chain connects TRBV6-6 to TRBJ2-7; possible D gene TRBD2, 7 bases. V shed 2 bases and J shed 5 bases, with 13 bases lying between them. This CDR3 has 14 amino acids. Germline V gives CDR1 MNHNY, CDR2 SVGAGI (reference sequence). For the CDR3, the DNA is TGTGCCAGCAGTTACATCCGGGGGGCCGACGAGCAGTACTTC. Amino acids: CASSYIRGADEQYF.

The chain links TRBV28 to TRBJ2-7; 9 bases map to TRBD1. The CDR3 has 16 amino acids. CDR1 and CDR2 (germline): MDHEN, SYDVKM. V shed 3 bases, J shed 6 bases, and the junction held 12 bases outside the gene matches. The CDR3 spells CASSFVGGQGRSEQYF. The CDR3 DNA follows: TGTGCCAGCAGTTTTGTTGGTGGACAGGGGAGGTCCGAGCAGTACTTC. Supplemented by reference TRBV28 and TRBJ2-7, the full variable domain reads DVKVTQSSRYLVKRTGEKVFLECVQDMDHENMFWYRQDPGLGLRLIYFSYDVKMKEKGDIPEGYSVSREKKERFSLILESASTNQTSMYLCASSFVGGQGRSEQYFGPGTRLTVT.

This chain links TRBV5-4 with TRBJ2-4; 8 bases fit TRBD1. The CDR3 runs to 15 residues. Trimming removed 4 bases from V and 4 bases from J; junction bases left unmatched: 7. Germline V gene sequence: CDR1 SGHNT, CDR2 YYREEE (reference sequence). CDR3 in amino acids: CASSGGGTGKNIQYF. CDR3 nucleotides: TGTGCCAGCAGCGGAGGTGGGACAGGAAAAAACATTCAGTACTTC.